Presented here are 30 T cell receptor beta chains from one specimen sequenced in a study of cytomegalovirus exposure and HLA in healthy donors. The PCR ran on 60 Vbeta and 13 Jbeta primers. Data came from immunoSEQ multiplex PCR; TCRdb stores just in-frame clones and leaves some out. The data show roughly 100,000 clones, with about 80% seen just once and approximately 1.7% held by the top ten. Sequenced material: PBMCs. The receptor set was obtained from a woman aged 40 to 50 in good health and CMV-seronegative.

The gene calls are TRBV4-2 and TRBJ2-5; D uncertain. Trimming shortened V by 4 bases and J by 4 bases, and 7 bases separated the two germline ends. The CDR3 spans 12 residues. CDR1 and CDR2 from the germline V gene are LGHNA and YNFKEQ. CDR3 coding DNA: TGTGCCAGCAGCCCCGGCGGAGAGACCCAGTACTTC. It translates to CASSPGGETQYF.

V usage is TRBV19 and J usage is TRBJ1-3, with D perhaps matching TRBD1 (5 bases). The CDR3 runs to 12 residues. V shed 10 bases and J shed 4 bases, with 11 bases lying between them. CDR1 is LNHDA and CDR2 is SQIVND in the germline V gene (reference sequence). The CDR3 coding sequence is TGTGCCATAACAGGCGGAGGAAACACCATATATTTT. Residues: CAITGGGNTIYF.

V usage is TRBV6-5 and J usage is TRBJ2-7, with TRBD1 matching over 7 bases. Trimming removed 2 bases from V and 9 bases from J; junction bases left unmatched: 4. The germline gives CDR1 MNHEY, CDR2 SVGAGI. The CDR3 extends over 12 amino acids. The DNA for the CDR3 is TGTGCCAGCAGTTACCCCGACAGGGTGCAGTACTTC. This codes for CASSYPDRVQYF.

The genes are TRBV28 and TRBJ1-5, with TRBD1 matching over 9 bases. Germline-derived CDR1 and CDR2 are MDHEN and SYDVKM. The V gene end was trimmed by 4 bases and the J gene end by 2 bases; junction bases not matched to a gene: 12. The length of the CDR3 is 18 residues. CDR3 loop: CASSSDRGALDGNQPQHF. For the CDR3, the DNA is TGTGCCAGCAGTTCGGACAGGGGTGCACTTGATGGCAATCAGCCCCAGCATTTT.

The V gene is TRBV29-1, the J gene TRBJ2-1, with unresolved D. Germline assignment: CDR1 SQVTM and CDR2 ANQGSEA. With 2 bases removed from V and 0 bases from J, the gap between germline ends came to 11 bases. This CDR3 is built from 15 residues. CDR3 in amino acids: CSVEQILSSYNEQFF. CDR3 DNA sequence: TGCAGCGTTGAACAAATACTGAGCTCCTACAATGAGCAGTTCTTC.

The gene calls are TRBV28 and TRBJ1-5, with D perhaps TRBD1 (5 bases). With 11 bases removed from V and 3 bases from J, the gap between germline ends came to 17 bases. The germline V gene has CDR1 MDHEN and CDR2 SYDVKM. The CDR3 has 14 residues. CDR3 nucleotide sequence: TGTGCCTCCTCGGGGGGGGTTCTCAATCAGCCCCAGCATTTT. Amino acids: CASSGGVLNQPQHF.

The chain employs TRBV5-1 and TRBJ2-5; 9 bases match TRBD1. This CDR3 spans 15 amino acids. Germline lookup yields CDR1 SGHRS and CDR2 YFSETQ. Trimming took 0 bases from V and 5 from J; bases not matched to a gene: 5. The CDR3 region is CASSLGTGGWETQYF. CDR3 sequence (DNA): TGCGCCAGCAGCTTGGGTACAGGGGGCTGGGAGACCCAGTACTTC.

The CDR3 region has the DNA TGTGCCAGTAGCCGAACTAGCGAGAACACAGATACGCAGTATTTT. The encoded protein is CASSRTSENTDTQYF. The chain employs TRBV19 and TRBJ2-3, with 7 bases matching TRBD2. CDR3 length: 15 residues. Germline V gene data show CDR1 as LNHDA and CDR2 as SQIVND (reference sequence). V lost 6 bases to trimming and J lost 2 bases; unmatched junction nucleotides: 8.

This sequence joins TRBV7-9 and TRBJ2-1, with a weak D call TRBD2 (5 bases). Trimming shortened V by 5 bases and J by 7 bases, and 12 bases separated the two germline ends. Germline values: CDR1 SEHNR, CDR2 FQNEAQ (reference sequence). The CDR3 extends over 13 amino acids. In nucleotides, the CDR3 is TGTGCCAGCAGCCCCGGTGGGAGAAATGAGCAGTTCTTC. Protein: CASSPGGRNEQFF. The full variable domain, rest sourced from reference TRBV7-9 and TRBJ2-1, is DTGVSQNPRHKITKRGQNVTFRCDPISEHNRLYWYRQTLGQGPEFLTYFQNEAQLEKSRLLSDRFSAERPKGSFSTLEIQRTEQGDSAMYLCASSPGGRNEQFFGPGTRLTVL.

This chain connects TRBV4-1 to TRBJ2-5; 8 nucleotides agree with TRBD2. V shed 5 bases and J 1 base; nucleotides not matched to a gene: 6. The CDR3 contains 15 residues. Per the germline V gene, CDR1 is MGHRA and CDR2 is YSYEKL. CDR3 coding DNA: TGCGCCAGCAGCGAGACCGGGACTAGCCAAGAGACCCAGTACTTC. This translates into CASSETGTSQETQYF.

The V call is TRBV11-3, the J call TRBJ2-5, with 10 bases aligning to TRBD2. CDR1 is SGHNT and CDR2 is YENEEA in the germline V gene. With 5 bases clipped from V and 1 base from J, the junction kept 7 bases outside the gene matches. The CDR3 is 16 residues long. Here the CDR3 DNA reads TGTGCCAGCAGCCGCGGACTAGCGGAGATCCAAGAGACCCAGTACTTC. Its translation: CASSRGLAEIQETQYF.

The rearrangement joins TRBV5-4 to TRBJ1-1; 9 nucleotides line up with TRBD1. CDR3 size: 17 residues. V was pared by 4 bases and J by 3 bases, with 13 bases of the junction left unmatched. The V gene's germline CDR1 is SGHNT and CDR2 YYREEE (reference sequence). The CDR3 DNA reads TGTGCCAGCAGCCCCCCTCCGGGACAGGGCCCCTACACTGAAGCTTTCTTT. This translates into CASSPPPGQGPYTEAFF.

The J gene is TRBJ2-1, the V gene TRBV5-1; 10 bases fit TRBD2. The length of the CDR3 is 16 residues. J was trimmed by 3 bases and V by 5 bases; bases with no gene match: 8. CDR1 and CDR2 from the germline V gene are SGHRS and YFSETQ. CDR3 coding DNA: TGCGCCAGCAGTGCGGACCAGCGGGGGGGCTACAATGAGCAGTTCTTC. Translation: CASSADQRGGYNEQFF. Filled out from reference TRBV5-1 and TRBJ2-1, the complete variable domain reads KAGVTQTPRYLIKTRGQQVTLSCSPISGHRSVSWYQQTPGQGLQFLFEYFSETQRNKGNFPGRFSGRQFSNSRSEMNVSTLELGDSALYLCASSADQRGGYNEQFFGPGTRLTVL.

In this sample, this clone turned up a few times. V gene TRBV25-1 combines with J gene TRBJ1-2; TRBD1 matches 7 bases. From germline, CDR1 is MGHDK and CDR2 SYGVNS. This CDR3 is 13 amino acids long. Trimming cost V 5 bases and J 4 bases; bases outside gene matches: 4. The CDR3 reads CASSIGTVYGYTF. CDR3 coding DNA: TGTGCCAGCAGTATCGGGACAGTCTATGGCTACACCTTC.

The V gene is TRBV5-1, the J gene TRBJ2-1, with 9 bases fitting TRBD1. The CDR3 length is 16 residues. J was trimmed by 4 bases and V by 0 bases; bases with no gene match: 5. Germline V lookup: CDR1 SGHRS, CDR2 YFSETQ. The CDR3 DNA is TGCGCCAGCAGCTTGGTCGGGACAGGGACTTACAATGAGCAGTTCTTC. Translation: CASSLVGTGTYNEQFF.

The rearrangement joins TRBV7-9 to TRBJ2-7; 8 bases are shared with TRBD2. Looked up from germline, CDR1 is SEHNR and CDR2 is FQNEAQ (reference sequence). The CDR3 covers 14 residues. Trimming cost V 5 bases and J 3 bases; bases outside gene matches: 6. The CDR3 loop is CASSPPGGGYEQYF. CDR3 DNA sequence: TGTGCCAGCAGCCCCCCGGGGGGGGGCTACGAGCAGTACTTC.

This chain joins TRBV19 and TRBJ2-1; 8 bases fit TRBD2. After removal of 1 base from V and 3 bases from J, the junction contained 2 bases not matched to a gene. The CDR3 contains 15 residues. Germline CDR1 is LNHDA and CDR2 is SQIVND (reference sequence). CDR3 residues: CASSIGLAGYNEQFF. The CDR3 nucleotides read TGTGCCAGTAGTATAGGGCTAGCGGGCTACAATGAGCAGTTCTTC.

The V gene is TRBV5-1, the J gene TRBJ2-1, with TRBD2 matching 13 bases. There are 17 residues in the CDR3. Germline CDR1 and CDR2: SGHRS and YFSETQ. V shed 3 bases, J shed 1 base, and the junction held 4 bases outside the gene matches. CDR3 DNA: TGCGCCAGCAGCTGGACTAGCGGGAGCCCATCCTACAATGAGCAGTTCTTC. Protein sequence: CASSWTSGSPSYNEQFF. The full variable domain, its missing parts supplied by reference TRBV5-1 and TRBJ2-1, is KAGVTQTPRYLIKTRGQQVTLSCSPISGHRSVSWYQQTPGQGLQFLFEYFSETQRNKGNFPGRFSGRQFSNSRSEMNVSTLELGDSALYLCASSWTSGSPSYNEQFFGPGTRLTVL.

This clone was observed a handful of times. The J gene is TRBJ1-3, the V gene TRBV11-3; tentative D call: TRBD1 (6 bases). Germline CDR1 reads SGHNT; CDR2 reads YENEEA. Trimming removed 5 bases from V and 1 base from J, with 9 bases in between. This CDR3 has 14 residues. The CDR3 here is CASSATGSGNTIYF. CDR3 coding DNA: TGTGCCAGCAGCGCAACAGGGTCTGGAAACACCATATATTTT.

CDR3 sequence reads: CASSFPRVGELFF. For the CDR3, the DNA is TGTGCCAGCAGCTTCCCGCGGGTCGGGGAGCTGTTTTTT. The rearrangement links TRBV7-2 to TRBJ2-2; a weak D match, TRBD2 (5 bases). CDR3 length: 13 residues. Germline CDR1 and CDR2: SGHTA and FQGNSA. Trimming stripped 3 bases from V and 7 bases from J, with 9 bases between.

Comments on this clone: A read error may produce the germline difference seen at one junction end. This same CDR3 is encoded by further DNA sequences in the sample. The V and J genes are TRBV5-4 and TRBJ1-5, with a weak D call TRBD1 (6 bases). The length of the CDR3 is 14 residues. Per germline, CDR1 SGHNT and CDR2 YYREEE (reference sequence). CDR3 coding DNA: TGTGCCAGCGGAATTCAGGGGAGCAACCAGCCCCAGCATTTT. Translated, it gives CASGIQGSNQPQHF.

The chain couples TRBV27 to TRBJ2-1; D is unclear. This CDR3 has 16 amino acids. Germline V CDR1 and CDR2: MNHEY, SMNVEV (reference sequence). Trimming shortened V by 6 bases and J by 0 bases, and 15 bases separated the two germline ends. The CDR3 loop reads CASSPRGGVSYNEQFF. The CDR3 DNA is TGTGCCAGCAGCCCACGAGGCGGAGTCTCCTACAATGAGCAGTTCTTC.

V gene TRBV27 combines with J gene TRBJ2-3; D perhaps matches TRBD1 (5 bases). The germline V and J ends were trimmed by 5 bases and 2 bases, with 20 bases remaining between them. CDR3 length: 17 amino acids. The germline V gene has CDR1 MNHEY and CDR2 SMNVEV (reference sequence). CDR3 bases: TGTGCCAGCAGTCCTCCCGACAGAGTCCTCATCACAGATACGCAGTATTTT. Translating gives CASSPPDRVLITDTQYF.

The chain couples TRBV5-1 to TRBJ2-1; 9 bases agree with TRBD1. Trimming at V came to 9 bases and at J to 6 bases, leaving 7 bases not matched to a gene. Germline-derived CDR1 and CDR2 are SGHRS and YFSETQ. The CDR3 spans 13 residues. CDR3 in amino acids: CATRQGVVNEQFF. The CDR3 nucleotides are TGCGCCACCCGACAGGGGGTAGTCAATGAGCAGTTCTTC.

This clone was seen more than once but under ten times. The chain employs TRBV18 and TRBJ2-7; 14 bases are a match to TRBD2. The CDR3 totals 15 residues. The V gene's germline CDR1 is KGHSH and CDR2 LQKENI. J was trimmed by 1 base and V by 5 bases; bases with no gene match: 1. CDR3 nucleotides: TGTGCCAGCTCAGGGACTAGCGGGGGTTCCTACGAGCAGTACTTC. It translates to CASSGTSGGSYEQYF.

The V call is TRBV19, the J call TRBJ2-7, with 9 bases that match TRBD1. V shed 6 bases, J shed 5 bases, and the junction held 5 bases outside the gene matches. The CDR3 consists of 13 residues. From germline, CDR1 is LNHDA and CDR2 SQIVND (reference sequence). CDR3 protein: CASSPWTGDEQYF. For the CDR3, the DNA is TGTGCCAGTAGCCCTTGGACAGGGGACGAGCAGTACTTC.

The rearrangement joins TRBV30 to TRBJ1-2; D possibly corresponds to TRBD1 (5 bases). Looked up from germline, CDR1 is GTSNPN and CDR2 is SVGIG (reference sequence). Between the trimmed V and J ends, which lost 6 bases and 4 bases, there was a span of 12 bases. The CDR3 loop spans 12 amino acids. CDR3 DNA: TGTGCCTGTAACCAGGGTGCCTATGGCTACACCTTC. This translates into CACNQGAYGYTF.

The J gene is TRBJ1-1, the V gene TRBV19; no clear D gene. The germline V gene has CDR1 LNHDA and CDR2 SQIVND (reference sequence). V gave up 5 bases and J gave up 3 bases, with 13 bases separating them. The CDR3 length is 14 residues. The CDR3, as DNA: TGTGCCAGTAGTCTGGGCTCGGGGTACACTGAAGCTTTCTTT. It yields the protein CASSLGSGYTEAFF.

The rearrangement links TRBV5-4 to TRBJ2-5; D is perhaps TRBD1 (6 bases). V was trimmed by 4 bases and J by 0 bases, leaving 16 bases between them. Looked up from germline, CDR1 is SGHNT and CDR2 is YYREEE (reference sequence). The CDR3 length is 16 residues. The CDR3 spells CASSDTGMEYQETQYF. The CDR3 region has the DNA TGTGCCAGCAGCGATACAGGGATGGAGTACCAAGAGACCCAGTACTTC.

The chain joins TRBV27 to TRBJ2-7; perhaps TRBD1 as D (6 bases). V dropped 3 bases and J dropped 5 bases, with 20 bases sitting between them. Germline assignment: CDR1 MNHEY and CDR2 SMNVEV (reference sequence). The CDR3 extends over 16 amino acids. CDR3 coding DNA: TGTGCCAGCAGTTTTGACGGGGAAACAGGGCTCCACGAGCAGTACTTC. It specifies CASSFDGETGLHEQYF.